This T cell receptor (beta chain) was observed in a study of cytomegalovirus exposure and HLA in healthy donors. Study observations and caveats: A later analysis showed HLA-associated TCR beta chains outstripping equally common others in clonal expansion. The dataset shows that most TCR sequences were rare, while some public TCRs occurred in many donors.

The germline CDR1 and CDR2 sequences are MGHRA and YSYEKL. The V segment lost 3 bases and the J segment 5 bases; nucleotides outside the gene matches: 8. This CDR3 region has 15 residues. About this clone: Its antigen is unknown.

The study ran its PCR with 60 Vbeta and 13 Jbeta primers. Using immunoSEQ multiplex PCR, the repertoire was profiled, and TCRdb retains in-frame clones only, with some absent. This table has around 150,000 clones, around three quarters appearing once. The chain combines TRBV4-1 with TRBJ2-5; 8 bases are shared with TRBD1. The sequencing input was PBMCs. The sequence was collected from a man younger than 40 in good health and CMV-seronegative. The CDR3 region is CASSQDRVGPETQYF. The CDR3 DNA is TGCGCCAGCAGCCAGGACAGGGTTGGACCGGAGACCCAGTACTTC.